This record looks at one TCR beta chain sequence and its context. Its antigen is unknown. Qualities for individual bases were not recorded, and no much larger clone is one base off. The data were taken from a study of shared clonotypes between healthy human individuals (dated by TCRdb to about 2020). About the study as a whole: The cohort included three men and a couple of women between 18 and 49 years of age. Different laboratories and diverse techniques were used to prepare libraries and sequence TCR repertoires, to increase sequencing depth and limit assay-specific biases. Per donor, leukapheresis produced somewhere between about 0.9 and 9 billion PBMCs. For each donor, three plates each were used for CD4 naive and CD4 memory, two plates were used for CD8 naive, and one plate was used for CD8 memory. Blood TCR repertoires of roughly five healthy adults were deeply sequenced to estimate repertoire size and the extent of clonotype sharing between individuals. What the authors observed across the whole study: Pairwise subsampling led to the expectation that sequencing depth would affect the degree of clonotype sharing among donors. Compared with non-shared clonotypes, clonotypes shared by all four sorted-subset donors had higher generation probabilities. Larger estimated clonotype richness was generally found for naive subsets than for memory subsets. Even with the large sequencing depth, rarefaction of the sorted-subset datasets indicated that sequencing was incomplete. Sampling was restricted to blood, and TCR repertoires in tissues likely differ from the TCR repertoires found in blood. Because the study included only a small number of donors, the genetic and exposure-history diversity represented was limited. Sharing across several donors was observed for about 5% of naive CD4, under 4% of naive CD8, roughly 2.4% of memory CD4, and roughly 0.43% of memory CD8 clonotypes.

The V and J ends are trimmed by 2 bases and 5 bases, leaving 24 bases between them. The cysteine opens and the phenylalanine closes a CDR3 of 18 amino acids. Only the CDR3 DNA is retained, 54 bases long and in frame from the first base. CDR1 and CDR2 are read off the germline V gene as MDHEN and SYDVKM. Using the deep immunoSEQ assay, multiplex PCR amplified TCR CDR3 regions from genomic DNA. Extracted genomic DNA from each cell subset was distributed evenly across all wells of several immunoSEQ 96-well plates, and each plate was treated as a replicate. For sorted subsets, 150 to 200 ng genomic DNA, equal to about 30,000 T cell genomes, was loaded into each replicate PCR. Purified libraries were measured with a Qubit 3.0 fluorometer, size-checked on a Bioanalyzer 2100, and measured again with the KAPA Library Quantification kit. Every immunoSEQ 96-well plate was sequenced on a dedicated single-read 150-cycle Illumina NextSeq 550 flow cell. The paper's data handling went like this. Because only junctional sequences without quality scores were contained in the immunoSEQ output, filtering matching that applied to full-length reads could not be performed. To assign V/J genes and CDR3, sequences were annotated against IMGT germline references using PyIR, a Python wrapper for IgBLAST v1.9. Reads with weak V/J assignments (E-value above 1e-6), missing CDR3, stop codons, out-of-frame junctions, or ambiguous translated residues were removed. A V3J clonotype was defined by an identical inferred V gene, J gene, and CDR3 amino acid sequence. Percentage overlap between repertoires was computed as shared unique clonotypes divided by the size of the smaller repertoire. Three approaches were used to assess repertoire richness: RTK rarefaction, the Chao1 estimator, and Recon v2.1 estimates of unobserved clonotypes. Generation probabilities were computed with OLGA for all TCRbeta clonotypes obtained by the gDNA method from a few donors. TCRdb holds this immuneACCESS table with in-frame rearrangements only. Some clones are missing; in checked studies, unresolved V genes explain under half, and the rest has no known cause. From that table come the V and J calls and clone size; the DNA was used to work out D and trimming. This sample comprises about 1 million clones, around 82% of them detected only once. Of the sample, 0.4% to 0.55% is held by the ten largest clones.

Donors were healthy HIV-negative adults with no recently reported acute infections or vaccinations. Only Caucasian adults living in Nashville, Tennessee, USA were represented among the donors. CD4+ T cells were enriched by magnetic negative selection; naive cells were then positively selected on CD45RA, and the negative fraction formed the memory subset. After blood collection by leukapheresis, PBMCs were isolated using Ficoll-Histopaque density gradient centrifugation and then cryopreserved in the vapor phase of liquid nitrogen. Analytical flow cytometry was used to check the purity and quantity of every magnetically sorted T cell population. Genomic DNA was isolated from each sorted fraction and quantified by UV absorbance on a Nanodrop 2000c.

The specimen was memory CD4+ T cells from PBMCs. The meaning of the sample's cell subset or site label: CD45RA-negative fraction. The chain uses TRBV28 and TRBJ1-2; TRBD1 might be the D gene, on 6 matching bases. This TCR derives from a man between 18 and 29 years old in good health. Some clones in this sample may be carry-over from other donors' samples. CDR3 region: CASSLRTGAGPREYGYTF. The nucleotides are TGTGCCAGCAGTTTAAGGACGGGGGCCGGACCGCGGGAATATGGCTACACCTTC.